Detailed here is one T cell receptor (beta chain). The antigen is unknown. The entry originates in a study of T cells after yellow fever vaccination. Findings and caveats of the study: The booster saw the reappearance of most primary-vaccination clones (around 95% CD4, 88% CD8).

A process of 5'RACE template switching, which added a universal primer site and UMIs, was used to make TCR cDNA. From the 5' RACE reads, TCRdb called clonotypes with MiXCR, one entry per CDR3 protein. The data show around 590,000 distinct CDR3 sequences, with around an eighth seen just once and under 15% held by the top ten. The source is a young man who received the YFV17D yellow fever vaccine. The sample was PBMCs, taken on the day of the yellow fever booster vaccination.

The CDR3 here is CAISQDREGVTDTQYF. The CDR3 bases are TGTGCCATCAGCCAGGACCGCGAGGGCGTCACAGATACGCAGTATTTT. V usage is TRBV10-3 and J usage is TRBJ2-3, with D possibly matching TRBD2 (5 bases). The length of the CDR3 is 16 residues. Looked up from germline, CDR1 is ENHRY and CDR2 is SYGVKD. Trimming left V 6 bases short and J 2 bases short, with 18 bases between.